This T cell receptor beta chain was captured in a study of blood T cells in healthy people across ages. Study details: Template switching picked up about one barcoded beta molecule for each two T cells.

CDR1 SGHRS and CDR2 YFSETQ come from the germline V gene. J was trimmed by 2 bases and V by 4 bases; bases with no gene match: 12. This CDR3 is built from 17 residues. A second roughly 7 to 12 cycle PCR used barcoded and J-beta primers. Every sample gave at least 3 million paired-end reads containing CDR3. Each CDR3 protein gets one entry after TCRdb re-called the 5' RACE reads with MiXCR. The sample consists of about 640,000 distinct CDR3 sequences, 45% to 65% of them appearing once. Specimen: blood. This receptor was identified in a man aged 60 to 75 in good health. The V and J genes are TRBV5-1 and TRBJ2-1; 7 nucleotides line up with TRBD2. The DNA for the CDR3 is TGCGCCAGCAGCGAATCACTGGGCGGGAGCCCCTACAATGAGCAGTTCTTC. It is translated as CASSESLGGSPYNEQFF.